These T cell receptor beta chains were read from a single sample in a study of blood T cell repertoires in COVID-19. Only in-frame clones appear in the TCRdb table, and some are missing; sequencing was by immunoSEQ multiplex PCR. The sample yields about 480,000 clones, about 89% seen once. Source material: peripheral blood. The receptors were sampled from a woman aged 25 to 39 with acute or convalescent COVID-19. Each CDR3 is given with its conserved first and last residue. Fields, in order: V gene, D gene, CDR3 length, clone size, J gene, CDR3 DNA, CDR3 protein. D genes are given only for firm matches. Rows may omit the clone size; those that give it use once, few, many or a size class.

V gene: TRBV9
D gene: .
CDR3 length: 14
clone size: .
J gene: TRBJ1-4
CDR3 DNA: TGTGCCAGCAGCGTAGGCGGGGGAAATGAAAAACTGTTTTTT
CDR3 protein: CASSVGGGNEKLFF

V gene: TRBV5-1
D gene: .
CDR3 length: 16
clone size: .
J gene: TRBJ2-5
CDR3 DNA: TGCGCCAGCAGCTCTGGCCGGCCGGCGGCCCAAGAGACCCAGTACTTC
CDR3 protein: CASSSGRPAAQETQYF

V gene: TRBV7-4
D gene: TRBD2
CDR3 length: 17
clone size: .
J gene: TRBJ2-5
CDR3 DNA: TGTGCCAGCAGCTATAGGACTAGCGGGGGTCCAAAAGAGACCCAGTACTTC
CDR3 protein: CASSYRTSGGPKETQYF

V gene: TRBV11-2
D gene: .
CDR3 length: 15
clone size: .
J gene: TRBJ1-3
CDR3 DNA: TGTGCCAGCAGCTTAGATCGGGTCTCAGGAAACACCATATATTTT
CDR3 protein: CASSLDRVSGNTIYF

V gene: TRBV10-2
D gene: .
CDR3 length: 13
clone size: .
J gene: TRBJ2-7
CDR3 DNA: TGCGCCAGCAGGGGCATGAGCTCCTACGAGCAGTACTTC
CDR3 protein: CASRGMSSYEQYF

V gene: TRBV15
D gene: .
CDR3 length: 13
clone size: .
J gene: TRBJ1-1
CDR3 DNA: TGTGCCACCAGCAGAGGGAGGAACACTGAAGCTTTCTTT
CDR3 protein: CATSRGRNTEAFF

V gene: TRBV9
D gene: .
CDR3 length: 17
clone size: .
J gene: TRBJ2-6
CDR3 DNA: TGTGCCAGCAGCGCCCGGGACTGGCGCTCTGGGGCCAACGTCCTGACTTTC
CDR3 protein: CASSARDWRSGANVLTF

V gene: TRBV6-1
D gene: .
CDR3 length: 14
clone size: .
J gene: TRBJ2-5
CDR3 DNA: TGTGCCAGCAGTGAAGACCCGTGGAGAGAGACCCAGTACTTC
CDR3 protein: CASSEDPWRETQYF

V gene: TRBV6-5
D gene: TRBD1
CDR3 length: 13
clone size: .
J gene: TRBJ1-2
CDR3 DNA: TGTGCCAGCAGTAACAGGGGGAACTATGGCTACACCTTC
CDR3 protein: CASSNRGNYGYTF

V gene: TRBV4-1
D gene: TRBD2
CDR3 length: 16
clone size: .
J gene: TRBJ2-1
CDR3 DNA: TGCGCCAGCAGCCAAGATAAAAGCGGGGGGTACAATGAGCAGTTCTTC
CDR3 protein: CASSQDKSGGYNEQFF

V gene: TRBV21-1
D gene: .
CDR3 length: 15
clone size: few
J gene: TRBJ1-6
CDR3 DNA: TGTGCCAGCAGCATTACAGGGTTTTCAAATTCACCCCTCCACTTT
CDR3 protein: CASSITGFSNSPLHF

V gene: TRBV15
D gene: TRBD1
CDR3 length: 13
clone size: .
J gene: TRBJ1-1
CDR3 DNA: TGTGCCACCAGCTGGGGACAGGGAAGGGGAGCTTTCTTT
CDR3 protein: CATSWGQGRGAFF

V gene: TRBV10-1
D gene: .
CDR3 length: 14
clone size: once
J gene: TRBJ2-5
CDR3 DNA: TGCGCCAGCAGTGAGTCCGTGTACCAAGAGACCCAGTACTTC
CDR3 protein: CASSESVYQETQYF

V gene: TRBV5-6
D gene: .
CDR3 length: 13
clone size: .
J gene: TRBJ2-3
CDR3 DNA: TGTGCCAGCAGCAATCTAGGCACAGATACGCAGTATTTT
CDR3 protein: CASSNLGTDTQYF

V gene: TRBV4-1
D gene: TRBD1
CDR3 length: 17
clone size: .
J gene: TRBJ1-3
CDR3 DNA: TGCGCCAGCAGCCGGGGACTGACAGGGCCCTCTGGAAACGCCATATATTTT
CDR3 protein: CASSRGLTGPSGNAIYF

V gene: TRBV5-1
D gene: .
CDR3 length: 14
clone size: .
J gene: TRBJ1-2
CDR3 DNA: TGCGCCAGCAGGACGGTGGACAGTAACTATGGCTACACCTTC
CDR3 protein: CASRTVDSNYGYTF

V gene: TRBV18
D gene: .
CDR3 length: 14
clone size: .
J gene: TRBJ2-1
CDR3 DNA: TGTGCCAGCTCACCATTACAGGATCAGAATGAGCAGTTCTTC
CDR3 protein: CASSPLQDQNEQFF

V gene: TRBV3-1/TRBV3-2
D gene: TRBD2
CDR3 length: 15
clone size: .
J gene: TRBJ2-5
CDR3 DNA: TGTGCCAGCAGCCAAGAGCGGGTAGCGGGGGAGACCCAGTACTTC
CDR3 protein: CASSQERVAGETQYF

V gene: TRBV25-1
D gene: TRBD1
CDR3 length: 14
clone size: .
J gene: TRBJ2-5
CDR3 DNA: TGTGCCAGCAGTGGCGACAGGGCCCGGGAGACCCAGTACTTC
CDR3 protein: CASSGDRARETQYF

V gene: TRBV3-1/TRBV3-2
D gene: .
CDR3 length: 16
clone size: once
J gene: TRBJ1-4
CDR3 DNA: TGTGCCAGCAGCCAAGATGGAGGACGGCATAATGAAAAACTGTTTTTT
CDR3 protein: CASSQDGGRHNEKLFF